The 8 T cell receptor beta chains given below trace back to one sample, sequenced in a study of blood T cell repertoires in COVID-19. Generated by immunoSEQ multiplex PCR, the TCRdb table keeps only in-frame clones and is missing some. The table includes 110,000 to 150,000 clones, 65% to 85% detected once. Material for sequencing was peripheral blood. The receptors originated from a human donor in a cohort sampled during active COVID-19.

J is TRBJ2-1 and V is TRBV6-5, with 13 positions matching TRBD2. CDR1 is MNHEY, CDR2 SVGAGI, per germline. CDR3 length: 16 residues. V shed 0 bases, J shed 6 bases, and the junction held 2 bases outside the gene matches. CDR3 coding DNA: TGTGCCAGCAGTTACTCGACTAGCGGGGGGCTCAATGAGCAGTTCTTC. Translated, it gives CASSYSTSGGLNEQFF.

The rearrangement joins TRBV5-5 to TRBJ1-2; 9 nucleotides align to TRBD1. From germline, CDR1 is SGHKS and CDR2 YYEKEE (reference sequence). V was pared by 0 bases and J by 2 bases, with 2 bases of the junction left unmatched. CDR3 length equals 15 residues. The CDR3 sequence is CASSLAGQGNYGYTF. The CDR3 nucleotides read TGTGCCAGCAGCTTGGCGGGACAGGGAAACTATGGCTACACCTTC.

The rearrangement uses TRBV2 and TRBJ2-5, with 11 positions matching TRBD1. Unmatched junction bases numbered 3, after V lost 8 bases and J lost 1 base. Germline assignment: CDR1 SNHLY and CDR2 FYNNEI. This CDR3 has 14 residues. As DNA, the CDR3 is TGTGCCAGCGGGGGGACAGGGGGCCAAGAGACCCAGTACTTC. It yields the protein CASGGTGGQETQYF.

The rearrangement uses TRBV6-5 and TRBJ1-2; D might be TRBD1 (6 bases). CDR1 and CDR2 (germline): MNHEY, SVGAGI. This CDR3 comprises 14 residues. V shed 7 bases and J shed 5 bases, with 17 bases lying between them. The CDR3 nucleotides are TGTGCCAGCATTAGGGGGGGCGACTATTATGGCTACACCTTC. It specifies CASIRGGDYYGYTF.

The V gene is TRBV10-3, the J gene TRBJ1-1; perhaps TRBD1 as D (6 bases). Deletions cut 1 base from V and 0 bases from J, with 9 bases between. CDR3 length: 15 amino acids. In germline, CDR1 is ENHRY, CDR2 SYGVKD. The CDR3 loop reads CAISEFGQMNTEAFF. CDR3 DNA sequence: TGTGCCATCAGTGAGTTTGGACAGATGAACACTGAAGCTTTCTTT.

The table lists this clone with many counts. The chain carries TRBV4-1 and TRBJ2-7, with 10 bases matching TRBD1. The junction had 9 bases not matched to a gene; V was cut back by 4 bases and J by 3 bases. The germline CDR1 and CDR2 sequences are MGHRA and YSYEKL. CDR3 size: 16 residues. The CDR3 region has the DNA TGCGCCAGCAGCCGAGGCCCGGGACAGGGGAACTACGAGCAGTACTTC. Translating gives CASSRGPGQGNYEQYF.

The table lists this clone with a few counts. The rearrangement uses TRBV25-1 and TRBJ1-3, with 8 nucleotides matching TRBD1. CDR3 length equals 16 residues. CDR1 and CDR2 from the germline V gene are MGHDK and SYGVNS. Losses at the gene ends were 2 bases for V and 6 bases for J; bases not matched to a gene: 9. The CDR3 coding sequence is TGTGCCAGCAGTGAAACAGGGGGGGGTAACCTAAACACCATATATTTT. Amino acid sequence: CASSETGGGNLNTIYF.

This clone was seen a few times. The chain links TRBV5-1 to TRBJ2-2; D is perhaps TRBD2 (5 bases). V gave up 0 bases and J gave up 0 bases, with 12 bases separating them. The CDR3 has 17 amino acids. Germline CDR1 and CDR2: SGHRS and YFSETQ. The CDR3 DNA follows: TGCGCCAGCAGCTTGGCCCCGGCCGGGACGAACACCGGGGAGCTGTTTTTT. Translating it yields CASSLAPAGTNTGELFF.